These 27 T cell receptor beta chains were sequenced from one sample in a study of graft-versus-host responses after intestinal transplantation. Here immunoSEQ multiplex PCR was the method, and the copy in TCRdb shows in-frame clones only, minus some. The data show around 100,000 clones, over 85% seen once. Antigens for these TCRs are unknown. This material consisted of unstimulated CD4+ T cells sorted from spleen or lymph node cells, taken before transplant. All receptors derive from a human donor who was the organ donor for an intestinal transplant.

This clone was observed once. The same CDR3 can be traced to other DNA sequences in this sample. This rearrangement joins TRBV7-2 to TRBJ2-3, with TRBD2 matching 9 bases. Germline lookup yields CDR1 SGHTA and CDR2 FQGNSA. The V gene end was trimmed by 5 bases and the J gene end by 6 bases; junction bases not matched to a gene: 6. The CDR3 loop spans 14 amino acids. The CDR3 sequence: CASSEGLASDTQYF. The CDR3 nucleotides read TGTGCCAGCAGCGAGGGACTAGCTTCCGATACGCAGTATTTT.

CDR3: CASSESGTSGIEYF. The CDR3 DNA sequence: TGTGCCAGCAGTGAATCCGGGACTAGCGGCATCGAGTACTTC. The chain links TRBV25-1 to TRBJ2-7, with TRBD2 matching over 11 bases. Germline V gene lookup returns CDR1 MGHDK and CDR2 SYGVNS. V gave up 1 base and J gave up 11 bases; unmatched junction bases: 7. The CDR3 length is 14 residues.

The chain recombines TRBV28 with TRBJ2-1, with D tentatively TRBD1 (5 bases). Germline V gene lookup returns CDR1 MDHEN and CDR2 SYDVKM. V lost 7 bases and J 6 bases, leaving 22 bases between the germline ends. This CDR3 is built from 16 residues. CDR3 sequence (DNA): TGTGCCAGCAACCACTTCACAGGACCCCTAGGCAATGAGCAGTTCTTC. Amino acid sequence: CASNHFTGPLGNEQFF. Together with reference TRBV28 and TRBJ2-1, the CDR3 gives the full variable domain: DVKVTQSSRYLVKRTGEKVFLECVQDMDHENMFWYRQDPGLGLRLIYFSYDVKMKEKGDIPEGYSVSREKKERFSLILESASTNQTSMYLCASNHFTGPLGNEQFFGPGTRLTVL.

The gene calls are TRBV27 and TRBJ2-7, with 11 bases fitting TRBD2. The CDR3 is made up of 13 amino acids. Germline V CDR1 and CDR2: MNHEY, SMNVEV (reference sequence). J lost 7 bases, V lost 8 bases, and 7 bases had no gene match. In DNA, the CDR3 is TGTGCCAGCCAACTAGCGGGAGAGGAGGAGCAGTACTTC. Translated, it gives CASQLAGEEEQYF.

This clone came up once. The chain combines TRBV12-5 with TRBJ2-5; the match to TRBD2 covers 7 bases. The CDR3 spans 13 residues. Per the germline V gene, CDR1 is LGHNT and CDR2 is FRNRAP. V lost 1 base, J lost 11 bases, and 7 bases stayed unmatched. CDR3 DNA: TGTGCTAGTGGTTTGGCCGGACTAGACCCGCAGTACTTC. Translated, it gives CASGLAGLDPQYF.

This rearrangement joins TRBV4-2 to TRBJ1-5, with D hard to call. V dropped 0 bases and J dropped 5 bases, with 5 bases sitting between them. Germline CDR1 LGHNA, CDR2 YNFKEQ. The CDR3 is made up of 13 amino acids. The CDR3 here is CASSQDTDQPQHF. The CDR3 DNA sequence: TGTGCCAGCAGCCAAGACACTGATCAGCCCCAGCATTTT.

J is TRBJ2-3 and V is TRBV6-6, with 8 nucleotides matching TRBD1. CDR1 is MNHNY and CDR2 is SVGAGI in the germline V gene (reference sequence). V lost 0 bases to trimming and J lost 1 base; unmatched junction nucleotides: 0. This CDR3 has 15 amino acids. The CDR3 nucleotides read TGTGCCAGCAGTTACTCGGGACAGGGCACAGATACGCAGTATTTT. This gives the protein CASSYSGQGTDTQYF.

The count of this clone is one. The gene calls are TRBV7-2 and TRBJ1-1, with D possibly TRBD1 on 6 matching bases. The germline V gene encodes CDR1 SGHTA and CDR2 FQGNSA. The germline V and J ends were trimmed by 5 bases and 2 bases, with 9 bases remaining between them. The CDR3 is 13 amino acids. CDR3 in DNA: TGTGCCAGCAGCCCGACAGGAAACACTGAAGCTTTCTTT. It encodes CASSPTGNTEAFF.

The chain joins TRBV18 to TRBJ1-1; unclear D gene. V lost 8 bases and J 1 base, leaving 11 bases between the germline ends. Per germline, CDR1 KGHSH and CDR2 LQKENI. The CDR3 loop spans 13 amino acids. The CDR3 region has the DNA TGTGCCAGCAGGGTTGACGCGAACACTGAAGCTTTCTTT. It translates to CASRVDANTEAFF.

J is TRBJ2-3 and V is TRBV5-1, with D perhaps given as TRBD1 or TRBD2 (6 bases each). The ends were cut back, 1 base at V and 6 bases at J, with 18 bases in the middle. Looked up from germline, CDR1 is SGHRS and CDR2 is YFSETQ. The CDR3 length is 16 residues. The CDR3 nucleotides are TGCGCCAGCAGCTTGAGGACAGCGGGTCTTACGGATACGCAGTATTTT. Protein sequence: CASSLRTAGLTDTQYF.

CDR3 sequence: CASSLAPAQETQYF. CDR3 coding DNA: TGTGCCAGCAGCTTGGCCCCAGCACAAGAGACCCAGTACTTC. The chain uses TRBV5-4 and TRBJ2-5; D ambiguous. V was pared by 0 bases and J by 2 bases, with 8 bases between. The CDR3 is made up of 14 amino acids. In germline, CDR1 is SGHNT, CDR2 YYREEE (reference sequence).

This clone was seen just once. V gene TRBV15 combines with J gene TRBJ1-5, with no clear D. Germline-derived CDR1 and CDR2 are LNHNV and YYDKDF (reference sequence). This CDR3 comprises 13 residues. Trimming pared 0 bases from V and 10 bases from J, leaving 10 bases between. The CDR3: CATSRDRAEPQHF. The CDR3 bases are TGTGCCACCAGCAGAGATAGGGCCGAACCCCAGCATTTT. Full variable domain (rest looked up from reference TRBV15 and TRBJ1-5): DAMVIQNPRYQVTQFGKPVTLSCSQTLNHNVMYWYQQKSSQAPKLLFHYYDKDFNNEADTPDNFQSRRPNTSFCFLDIRSPGLGDTAMYLCATSRDRAEPQHFGDGTRLSIL.

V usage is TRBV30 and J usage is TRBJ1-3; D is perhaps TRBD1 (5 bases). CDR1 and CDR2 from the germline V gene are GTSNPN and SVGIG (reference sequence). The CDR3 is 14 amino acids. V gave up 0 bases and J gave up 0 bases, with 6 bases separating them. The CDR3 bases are TGTGCCTGGAGTGTAGACAGCTCTGGAAACACCATATATTTT. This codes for CAWSVDSSGNTIYF.

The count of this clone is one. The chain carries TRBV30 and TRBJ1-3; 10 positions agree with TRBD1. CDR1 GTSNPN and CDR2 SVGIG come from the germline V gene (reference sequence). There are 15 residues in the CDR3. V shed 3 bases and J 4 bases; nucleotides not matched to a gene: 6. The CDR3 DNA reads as TGTGCCTGGAGCGCGGACAGGGGGACGGGAAACACCATATATTTT. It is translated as CAWSADRGTGNTIYF.

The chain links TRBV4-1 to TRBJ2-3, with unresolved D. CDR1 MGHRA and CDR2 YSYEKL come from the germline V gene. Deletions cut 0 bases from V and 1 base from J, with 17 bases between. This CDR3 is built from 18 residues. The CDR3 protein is CASSQDIVGVRGTDTQYF. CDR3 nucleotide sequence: TGCGCCAGCAGCCAAGACATCGTTGGCGTTCGTGGCACAGATACGCAGTATTTT.

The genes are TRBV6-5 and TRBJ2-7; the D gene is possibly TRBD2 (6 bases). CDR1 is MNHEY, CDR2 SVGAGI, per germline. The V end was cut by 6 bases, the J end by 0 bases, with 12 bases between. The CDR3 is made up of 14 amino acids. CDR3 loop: CASSPRRDSYEQYF. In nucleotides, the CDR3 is TGTGCCAGCAGCCCAAGGCGGGACTCCTACGAGCAGTACTTC.

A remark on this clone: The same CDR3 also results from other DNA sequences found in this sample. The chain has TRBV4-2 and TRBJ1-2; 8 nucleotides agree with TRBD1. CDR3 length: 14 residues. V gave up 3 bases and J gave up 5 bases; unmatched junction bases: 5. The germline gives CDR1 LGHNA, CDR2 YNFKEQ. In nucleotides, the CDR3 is TGTGCCAGCAGCCAGGAAACAGGGGGGTATGGCTACACCTTC. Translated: CASSQETGGYGYTF.

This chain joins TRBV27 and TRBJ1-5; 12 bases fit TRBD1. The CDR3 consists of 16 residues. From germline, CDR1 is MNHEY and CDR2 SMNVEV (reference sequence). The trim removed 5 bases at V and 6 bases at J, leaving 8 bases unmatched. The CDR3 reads CASSLGTGGAVQPQHF. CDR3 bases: TGTGCCAGCAGTCTAGGGACAGGGGGCGCGGTTCAGCCCCAGCATTTT.

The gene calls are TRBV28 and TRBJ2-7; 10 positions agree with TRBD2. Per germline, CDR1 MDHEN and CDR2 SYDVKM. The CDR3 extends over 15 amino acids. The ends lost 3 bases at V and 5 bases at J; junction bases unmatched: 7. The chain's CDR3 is CASSFLSGRADEQYF. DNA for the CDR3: TGTGCCAGCAGTTTCCTAAGCGGGAGGGCCGACGAGCAGTACTTC.

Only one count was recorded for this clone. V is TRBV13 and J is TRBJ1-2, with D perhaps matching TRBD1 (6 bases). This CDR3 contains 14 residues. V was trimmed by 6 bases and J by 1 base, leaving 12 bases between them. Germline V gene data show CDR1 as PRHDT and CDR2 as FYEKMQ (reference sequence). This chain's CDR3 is CASRRGALNYGYTF. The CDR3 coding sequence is TGTGCCAGCAGGAGGGGGGCGCTTAACTATGGCTACACCTTC.

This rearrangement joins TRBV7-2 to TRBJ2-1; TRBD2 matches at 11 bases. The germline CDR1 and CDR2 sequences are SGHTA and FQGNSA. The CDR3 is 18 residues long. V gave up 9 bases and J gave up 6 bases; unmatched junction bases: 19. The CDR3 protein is CASRQASGRSVLLNEQFF. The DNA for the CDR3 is TGTGCCAGTCGGCAGGCTAGCGGGAGGTCTGTACTCCTCAATGAGCAGTTCTTC.

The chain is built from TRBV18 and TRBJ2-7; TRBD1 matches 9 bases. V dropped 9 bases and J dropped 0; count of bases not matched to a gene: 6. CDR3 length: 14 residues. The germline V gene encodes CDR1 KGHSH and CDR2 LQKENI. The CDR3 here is CASSGTGSSYEQYF. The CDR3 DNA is TGTGCCAGTTCCGGGACAGGGAGCTCCTACGAGCAGTACTTC.

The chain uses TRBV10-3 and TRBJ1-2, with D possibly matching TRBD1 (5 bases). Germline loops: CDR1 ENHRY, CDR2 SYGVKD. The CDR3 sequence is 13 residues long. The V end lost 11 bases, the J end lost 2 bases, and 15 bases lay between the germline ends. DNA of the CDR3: TGTGCCGCACGGGGACTGGGGAACTATGGCTACACCTTC. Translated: CAARGLGNYGYTF.

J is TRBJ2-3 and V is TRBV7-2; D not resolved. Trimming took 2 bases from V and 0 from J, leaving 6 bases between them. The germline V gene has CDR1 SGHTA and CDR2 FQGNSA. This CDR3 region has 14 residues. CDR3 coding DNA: TGTGCCAGCAGCTTAATGCCTAGCACAGATACGCAGTATTTT. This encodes CASSLMPSTDTQYF.

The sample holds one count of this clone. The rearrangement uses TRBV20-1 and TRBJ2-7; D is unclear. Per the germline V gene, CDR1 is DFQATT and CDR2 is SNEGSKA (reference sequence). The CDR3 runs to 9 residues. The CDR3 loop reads CRPSYEQYF. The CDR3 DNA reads TGCAGGCCGTCCTACGAGCAGTACTTC.

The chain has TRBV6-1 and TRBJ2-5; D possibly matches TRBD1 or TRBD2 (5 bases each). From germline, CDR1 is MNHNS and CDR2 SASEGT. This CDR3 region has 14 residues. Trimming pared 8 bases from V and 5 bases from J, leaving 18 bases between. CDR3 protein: CASLGLAPAETQYF. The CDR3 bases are TGTGCCAGCTTGGGGCTAGCCCCTGCGGAGACCCAGTACTTC.

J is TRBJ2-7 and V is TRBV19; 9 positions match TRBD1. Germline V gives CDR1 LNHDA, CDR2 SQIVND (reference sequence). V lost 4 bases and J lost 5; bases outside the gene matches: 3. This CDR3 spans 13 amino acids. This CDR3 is CASSTRTGDEQYF. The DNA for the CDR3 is TGTGCCAGTAGTACTCGGACAGGGGACGAGCAGTACTTC.